The rows below give T cell receptor beta chains drawn from one sample of a study of blood T cells in healthy people across ages. Each CDR3 protein is one row after TCRdb ran MiXCR on the 5' RACE reads. The sample consists of fewer than 950,000 distinct CDR3 sequences, 35% to 40% of them appearing once. The sequencing input was blood. These receptors all come from a man between 18 and 35 years old in good health. CDR3s include the opening cysteine and the closing phenylalanine or tryptophan. D genes are given only for firm matches. A row's size may be missing; if present it is once, few, many or a size class.

clone size | D gene | J gene | V gene | CDR3 DNA | CDR3 protein
. | . | TRBJ2-1 | TRBV7-2 | TGTGCCAGCAGCTTACCCACGGCCAATTCTAAGCAGTTCTTC | CASSLPTANSKQFF
. | . | TRBJ1-1 | TRBV6-5 | TGTGCCAGCGGATTATCCCGGGCAGAAGGGGAAGCTTTCTTT | CASGLSRAEGEAFF
few | TRBD1 | TRBJ1-2 | TRBV6-1 | TGTGCCAGCAGTGAACAAGGGACAGACCCGTTTGGCTACACCTTC | CASSEQGTDPFGYTF
. | . | TRBJ1-5 | TRBV28 | TGTGCCAGCAGTTTACCCGACAGACAGCCCCAGCATTTT | CASSLPDRQPQHF
many | . | TRBJ2-1 | TRBV12-3/TRBV12-4 | TGTGCCAGCAGTTTATTCGGCAATGAGCAGTTCTTC | CASSLFGNEQFF
. | TRBD1 | TRBJ1-1 | TRBV2 | TGTGCCAGCAGGACAGGGTTAGGCACTGAAGCTTTCTTT | CASRTGLGTEAFF
. | . | TRBJ2-5 | TRBV5-1 | TGCGCCAGCAGCTTGGTAGCCGGAAGTCAAGAGACCCAGTACTTC | CASSLVAGSQETQYF
many | . | TRBJ2-1 | TRBV7-2 | TGTGCCAGCAACAAAGACGGGGTGGGCTCCTACAATGAGCAGTTCTTC | CASNKDGVGSYNEQFF
. | . | TRBJ2-7 | TRBV20-1 | TGCAGTGCCTCCCTACAGGGATCCTACAATGAGCAGTACTTC | CSASLQGSYNEQYF
. | TRBD1 | TRBJ2-5 | TRBV10-3 | TGTGCCATCAGTGACCCGGGACAGGGAGCAACGGAAACGAAGTACTTC | CAISDPGQGATETKYF
once | . | TRBJ2-4 | TRBV20-1 | TGCAGTGCTAGGGGGGCGCTCGAAAACATTCAGTACTTC | CSARGALENIQYF
. | . | TRBJ2-7 | TRBV12-3/TRBV12-4 | TGTGCCAGCAGTTTTGGAGGGGGAGGCCACTACGAGCAGTACTTC | CASSFGGGGHYEQYF
. | . | TRBJ2-7 | TRBV9 | TGTGCCAGCAGCGTAGGAGGCGGGACCTCCTCGGGTGAGCAGTACTTC | CASSVGGGTSSGEQYF
few | TRBD2 | TRBJ2-3 | TRBV12-3/TRBV12-4 | TGTGCCAGCAGCCCCTCTTTCCGCGGGGGGCTGACCTCTACGCAGTATTTT | CASSPSFRGGLTSTQYF
. | . | TRBJ1-2 | TRBV5-1 | TGCGCCAGCAGTTGGAACGCTAACCATGGCTACACCTTC | CASSWNANHGYTF
. | TRBD1 | TRBJ1-1 | TRBV6-6 | TGTGCCAGCAGTGGAGAAACGGGACAGAGAAACACTGAAGCTTTCTTT | CASSGETGQRNTEAFF
many | . | TRBJ2-1 | TRBV5-1 | TGCGCCAGCAGCTTGGCTGGGGGGGGGCCATACAATGAGCAGTTCTTC | CASSLAGGGPYNEQFF
. | TRBD2 | TRBJ2-5 | TRBV2 | TGTGCCAGCAGTAAGGGACTAGAGGAGACCCAGTGCTTC | CASSKGLEETQCF
. | . | TRBJ2-5 | TRBV7-9 | TGTGCCAGCAGCTTAATCGGCAGTGAAGAGACCCGGTACTTC | CASSLIGSEETRYF
many | TRBD2 | TRBJ2-3 | TRBV5-1 | TGCGCCAGCAGCTTGGGAGTAGCTCGCGGGTTGAGCGGGGGTAGCACAGATACGCAGTATTTT | CASSLGVARGLSGGSTDTQYF
few | . | TRBJ1-1 | TRBV29-1 | TGCAGCGTAGACCCAAAAGAGAACACTGAAGCTTTCTTT | CSVDPKENTEAFF
. | . | TRBJ2-7 | TRBV14 | TGTGCCAGCAGTCAAGTTAGCCTTCCCTCCTACAATGAGCAGTACTTC | CASSQVSLPSYNEQYF
. | TRBD1 | TRBJ2-7 | TRBV4-1 | TGCGCCAGCAATCCGGGACAGAGCTCCTACAATGAGCAGTACTTC | CASNPGQSSYNEQYF
. | TRBD2 | TRBJ2-7 | TRBV5-5 | TGTGCCAGCAGCTGGGGAGGGGCCTCCGAGCAGTACTTC | CASSWGGASEQYF
few | . | TRBJ1-5 | TRBV20-1 | TGCAGTGCTACGGAACGGTATAGCAATCAGCCCCAGCATTTT | CSATERYSNQPQHF
. | . | TRBJ2-7 | TRBV24-1 | TGTGCCACCAGTGATAATTTAGCACAGCACGAGCAGTACTTC | CATSDNLAQHEQYF
. | . | TRBJ2-2 | TRBV6-2/TRBV6-3 | TGTGCCAGCAGTTACTCGGTAGTTGCGGGCGGGGAGCTGTTTTTT | CASSYSVVAGGELFF
many | TRBD2 | TRBJ2-3 | TRBV29-1 | TGCAGCGTTGTTCGGGGACTACAGTCAGATACGCAGTATTTT | CSVVRGLQSDTQYF
. | . | TRBJ2-5 | TRBV27 | TGTGCCAGCAGTTTGGGCGCGACCCAGTACTTC | CASSLGATQYF
. | TRBD1 | TRBJ2-7 | TRBV29-1 | TGCAGCGTTGAGACGGGACAGCCCTACGAGCAGTACTTC | CSVETGQPYEQYF
. | . | TRBJ2-1 | TRBV20-1 | TGCAGTGCTAGAGCCCTAGGACTGGACTACAATGAGCAGTTCTTC | CSARALGLDYNEQFF
few | . | TRBJ1-1 | TRBV20-1 | TGCAGTGCTAGATCCTCAGGGGACACTGAAGCTTTCTTT | CSARSSGDTEAFF
. | TRBD2 | TRBJ2-5 | TRBV7-3 | TGTGCCAGCAGCTTAACGGGGACTAGCGGGAACAATGAGCAGTACTTC | CASSLTGTSGNNEQYF
. | . | TRBJ1-2 | TRBV5-5 | TGTGCCAGCAGCTTGGATGCGGCAGGGATCCCAATTTTTTCGGGCTACACCTTC | CASSLDAAGIPIFSGYTF
few | . | TRBJ2-1 | TRBV7-9 | TGTGCCAGCAGCCCGGCCGGCAGGGGTAATGAGCAGTTCTTC | CASSPAGRGNEQFF
many | . | TRBJ2-3 | TRBV7-6 | TGTGCCAGCAGCTTATTGCGGTATTCTAGCACAGATACGCAGTATTTT | CASSLLRYSSTDTQYF
. | . | TRBJ2-7 | TRBV4-1 | . | CASSQVGSGSLPYF
. | . | TRBJ2-1 | TRBV4-3 | TGCGCCAGCAGCCAAGTTGGGACTTTGCGGTACAATGAGCAGTTCTTC | CASSQVGTLRYNEQFF
. | . | TRBJ2-5 | TRBV20-1 | TGCAGTGCGGCGGACAGAGGGTGGGAGCAGTACTTC | CSAADRGWEQYF
many | TRBD2 | TRBJ2-3 | TRBV12-3/TRBV12-4 | TGTGCCAGCAGCGCCGGGACTAGCGGGTTCCGCACAGATACGCAGTATTTT | CASSAGTSGFRTDTQYF
many | . | TRBJ2-3 | TRBV20-1 | TGCAGTGGGGTACCTAGCGGCACAGATACGCAGTATTTT | CSGVPSGTDTQYF